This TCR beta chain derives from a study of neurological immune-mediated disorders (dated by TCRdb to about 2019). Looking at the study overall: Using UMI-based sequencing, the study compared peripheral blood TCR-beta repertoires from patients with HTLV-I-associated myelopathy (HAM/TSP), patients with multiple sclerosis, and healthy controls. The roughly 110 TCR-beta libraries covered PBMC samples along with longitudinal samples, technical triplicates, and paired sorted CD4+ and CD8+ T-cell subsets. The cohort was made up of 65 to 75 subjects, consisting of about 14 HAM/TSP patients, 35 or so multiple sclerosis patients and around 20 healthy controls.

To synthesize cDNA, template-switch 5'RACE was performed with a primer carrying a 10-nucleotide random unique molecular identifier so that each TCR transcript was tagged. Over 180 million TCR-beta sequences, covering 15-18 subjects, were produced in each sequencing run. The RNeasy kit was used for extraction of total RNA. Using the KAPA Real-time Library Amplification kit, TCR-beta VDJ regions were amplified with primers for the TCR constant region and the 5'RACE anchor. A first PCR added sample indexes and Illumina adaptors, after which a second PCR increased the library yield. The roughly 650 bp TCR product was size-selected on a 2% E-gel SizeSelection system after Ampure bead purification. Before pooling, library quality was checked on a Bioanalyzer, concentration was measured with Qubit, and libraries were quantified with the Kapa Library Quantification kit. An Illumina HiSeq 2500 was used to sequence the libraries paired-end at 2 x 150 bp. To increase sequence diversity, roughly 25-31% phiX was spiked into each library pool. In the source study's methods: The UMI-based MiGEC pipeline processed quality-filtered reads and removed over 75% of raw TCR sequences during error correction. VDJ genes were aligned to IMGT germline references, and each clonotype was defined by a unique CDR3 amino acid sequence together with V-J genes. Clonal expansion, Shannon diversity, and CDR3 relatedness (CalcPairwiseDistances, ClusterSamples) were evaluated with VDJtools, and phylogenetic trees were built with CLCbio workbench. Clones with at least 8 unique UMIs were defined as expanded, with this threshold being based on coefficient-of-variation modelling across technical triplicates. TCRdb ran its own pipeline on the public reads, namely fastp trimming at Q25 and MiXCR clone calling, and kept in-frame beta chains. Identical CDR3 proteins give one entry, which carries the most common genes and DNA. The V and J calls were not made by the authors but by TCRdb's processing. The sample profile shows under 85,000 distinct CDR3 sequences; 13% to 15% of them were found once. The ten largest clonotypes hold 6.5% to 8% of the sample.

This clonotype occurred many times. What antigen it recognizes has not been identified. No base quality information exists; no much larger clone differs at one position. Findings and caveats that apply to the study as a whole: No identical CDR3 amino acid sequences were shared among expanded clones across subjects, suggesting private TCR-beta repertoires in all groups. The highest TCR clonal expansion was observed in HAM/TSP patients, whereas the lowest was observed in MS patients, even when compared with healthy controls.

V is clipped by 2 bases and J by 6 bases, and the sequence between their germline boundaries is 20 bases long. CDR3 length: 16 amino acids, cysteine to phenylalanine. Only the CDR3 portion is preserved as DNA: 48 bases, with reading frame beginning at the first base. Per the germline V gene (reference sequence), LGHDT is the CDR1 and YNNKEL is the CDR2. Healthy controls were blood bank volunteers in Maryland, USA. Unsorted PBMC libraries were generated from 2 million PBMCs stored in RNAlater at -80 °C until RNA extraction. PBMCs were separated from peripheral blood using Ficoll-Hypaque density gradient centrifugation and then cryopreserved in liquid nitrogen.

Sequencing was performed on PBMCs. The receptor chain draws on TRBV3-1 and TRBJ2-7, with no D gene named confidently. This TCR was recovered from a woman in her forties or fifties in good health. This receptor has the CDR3 CASSQLPGRSRVEQYF. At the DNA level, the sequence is TGTGCCAGCAGCCAACTTCCAGGTCGCAGTAGGGTCGAGCAGTACTTC.